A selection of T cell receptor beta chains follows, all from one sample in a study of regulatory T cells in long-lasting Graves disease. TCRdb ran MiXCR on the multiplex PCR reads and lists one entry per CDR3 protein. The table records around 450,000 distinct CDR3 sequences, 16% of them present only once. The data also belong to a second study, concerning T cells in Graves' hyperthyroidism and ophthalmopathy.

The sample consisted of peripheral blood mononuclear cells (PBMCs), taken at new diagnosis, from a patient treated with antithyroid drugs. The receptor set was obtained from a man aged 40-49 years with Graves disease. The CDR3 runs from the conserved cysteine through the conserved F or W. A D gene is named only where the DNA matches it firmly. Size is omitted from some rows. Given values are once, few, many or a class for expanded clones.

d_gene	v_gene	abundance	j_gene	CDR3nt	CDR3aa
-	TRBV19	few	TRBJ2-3	TGTGCCAGTAGTACGGACCGATGGACGCAGTATTTT	CASSTDRWTQYF
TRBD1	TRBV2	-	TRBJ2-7	TGTGCCAGCACAAACAGGGGTGGGTCTACCTACGAGCAGTACTTC	CASTNRGGSTYEQYF
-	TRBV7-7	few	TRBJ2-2	TGTGCTAGCAGCTTAAACTTGGAAAGGGGCAAAACCGGGGAGCTGTTTTTT	CASSLNLERGKTGELFF
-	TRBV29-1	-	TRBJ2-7	TGCAGCGTTTCTCAATCGTCCAGTACGGCCTACGAGCAGTACTTC	CSVSQSSSTAYEQYF
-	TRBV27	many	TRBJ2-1	TGTGCCAGTACGGGACTGCCCTTAGGGACTGATGAGCAGTTCTTC	CASTGLPLGTDEQFF
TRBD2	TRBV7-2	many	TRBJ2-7	TGTGCCAGCAGCCCGCGCGAGCGGGAGAGTTCCTACGAGCAGTACTTC	CASSPRERESSYEQYF
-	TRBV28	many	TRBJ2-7	TGTGCCAGCAGTTTGAGGGGGACAGCGGGCTACGAGCAGTACTTC	CASSLRGTAGYEQYF
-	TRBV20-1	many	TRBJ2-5	TGCAGTGCTAGTGACTACGGCCAAGAGACCCAGTACTTC	CSASDYGQETQYF
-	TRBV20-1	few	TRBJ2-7	TGCAGTGCTGCTCGTAGGAGCTCCTACGAGCAGTACTTC	CSAARRSSYEQYF
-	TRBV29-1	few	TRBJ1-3	TGCAGCGTAGCCGGGACCTCCAACTCTGGAAACACCATATATTTT	CSVAGTSNSGNTIYF
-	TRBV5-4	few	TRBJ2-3	TGTGCCAGCAGCTTTTTAGACAGGAGCACAGATACGCAGTATTTT	CASSFLDRSTDTQYF
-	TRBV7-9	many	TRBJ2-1	TGTGCCAGCAGCTTAGCCACTGTTTCTTGGGCCAGGCCCAAATCCTACAATGAGCAGTTCTTC	CASSLATVSWARPKSYNEQFF
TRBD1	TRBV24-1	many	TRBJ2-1	TGTGCCACCAGTCCAGGGGGCTGGTACAATGAGCAGTTCTTC	CATSPGGWYNEQFF
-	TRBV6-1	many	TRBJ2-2	TGTGCCAGCAGAAAGGGGGGGGCCCTGAACACCGGGGAGCTGTTTTTT	CASRKGGALNTGELFF
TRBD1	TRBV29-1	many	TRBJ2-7	TGCAGCGTGTCGGTGACAGGGGATGGCGAGCAGTACTTC	CSVSVTGDGEQYF
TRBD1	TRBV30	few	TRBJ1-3	TGTGCCTGGAGTGGGGGACAGGGACGAAACACCATATATTTT	CAWSGGQGRNTIYF
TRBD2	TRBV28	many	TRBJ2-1	TGTGCCAGCAGTTCAAACCCCCTAGCGGGAGGGCCCCTTGGTAATGAGCAGTTCTTC	CASSSNPLAGGPLGNEQFF
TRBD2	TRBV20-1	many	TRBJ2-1	TGCAGTGCTAGTGCAGCGGGGGCATACAATGAGCAGTTCTTC	CSASAAGAYNEQFF
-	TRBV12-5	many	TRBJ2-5	TGTGCTAGTGGCCCCAGGGGCGAGACCCAGTACTTC	CASGPRGETQYF
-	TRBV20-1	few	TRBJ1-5	TGCAGTGCTAGACAGGGAGAAAGCAATCAGCCCCAGCATTTT	CSARQGESNQPQHF
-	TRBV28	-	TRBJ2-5	TGTGCCAGCAGTTTAAGTACCGTACGAGAGACCCAGTACTTC	CASSLSTVRETQYF
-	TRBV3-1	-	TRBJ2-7	TGTGCCAGCAGCCAAGATCTGCCGGGATACCCCTACGAGCAGTACTTC	CASSQDLPGYPYEQYF
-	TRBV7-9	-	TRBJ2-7	TGTGCCAGCAGCTTAGTCCTTCAGCAGAGGCCGATGGCATACGAGCAGTACTTC	CASSLVLQQRPMAYEQYF
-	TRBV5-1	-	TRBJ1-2	TGTGCCAGCAGCGCCGGCGGTAACTATGGCTACACCTTC	CASSAGGNYGYTF
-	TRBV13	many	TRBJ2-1	TGTGCCAGCAGCTTACGCCTTGAGGAGGGGTTCGGAGATGAGCAGTTCTTC	CASSLRLEEGFGDEQFF
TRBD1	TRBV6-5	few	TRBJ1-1	TGTGCCAGCAGTTCGGGACAGGGGAAAGCTTTCTTT	CASSSGQGKAFF
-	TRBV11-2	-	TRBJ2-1	TGTGCCAGCAGCCCCCAATCCTCGGCGGGGCATGAGCAGTTCTTC	CASSPQSSAGHEQFF
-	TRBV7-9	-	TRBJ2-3	TGTGCCAGCAGCTCGATGTCGGGACAAGGCACAGATACGCAGTATTTT	CASSSMSGQGTDTQYF
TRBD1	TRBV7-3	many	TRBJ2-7	TGTGCCAGCAGTCGACAGGGGGCGGGGGAGCAGTACTTC	CASSRQGAGEQYF
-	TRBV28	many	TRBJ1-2	TGTGCCAGCAGTACAGGACAGCACCATGGCTACACCTTC	CASSTGQHHGYTF
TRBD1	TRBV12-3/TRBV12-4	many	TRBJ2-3	TGTGCCAGCACCCCGGGACAGAGGTTGGATACGCAGTATTTT	CASTPGQRLDTQYF